The sequence of this T cell receptor beta chain was determined in a study of T cells in Graves' hyperthyroidism and ophthalmopathy. Turning to the study itself: Sampling of peripheral blood happened at initial diagnosis, prior to any treatment. Study conclusions and caveats: In blood, most of the thyroid clonotypes expanded above 0.001 were also present.

Ten or more counts support this clonotype. Its antigen is unknown. Newly diagnosed patients aged 18 to 65 had hyperthyroidism of under 2 months' duration. The germline CDR1 and CDR2 sequences are GTSNPN and SVGIG (reference sequence). Trimming took 3 bases from V and 8 from J, leaving 8 bases between them. CDR3 length: 11 residues. Amplification targeted TCR beta CDR3 regions from RNA transcripts. The study used the HTBI primer set for a first-round RT-PCR of the TCR CDR3. TCRdb re-derived calls from the multiplex PCR reads in MiXCR, one entry per CDR3 protein. This sample carries approximately 590,000 distinct CDR3 sequences, more than 15% of them seen once, and the ten largest clones take under 7.5%.

This receptor was identified in a woman aged 30 to 39 with Graves' hyperthyroidism. The J gene is TRBJ1-3, the V gene TRBV30; D not certain. Sample: blood. This chain's CDR3 is CAWSPVDTIYF. The DNA of the CDR3 is TGTGCCTGGAGCCCCGTGGACACCATATATTTT.